The 17 T cell receptor beta chains presented below share a single source sample, sequenced in a study. TRBV12-4/TRBJ1-2 clonotypes were amplified with adaptor-ligated barcode primers. One entry per CDR3 protein results from TCRdb running MiXCR on the multiplex PCR reads. The sample lists some 880 distinct CDR3 sequences; approximately 6% were seen once. The specimen sequenced was memory CD4+ T cells sorted from blood. As to subset: memory CD4+ T cells, CD4+CD45RO+CD25-. These receptors were taken from a female donor with breast cancer.

This clonotype is large in the sample. The rearrangement joins TRBV12-3 or TRBV12-4 to TRBJ1-2, with TRBD1 identical over 9 bases. The CDR3 is 15 residues long. Trimming cost V 6 bases and J 4 bases; bases outside gene matches: 9. The CDR3 region is CASSPGQGRGYGYTF. The CDR3, as DNA: TGTGCCAGCAGCCCGGGACAGGGAAGGGGCTATGGCTACACCTTC.

This clonotype is classed as large. The V call is TRBV12-3 or TRBV12-4, the J call TRBJ1-2; no definite D call. The V end lost 5 bases, the J end lost 0 bases, and 4 bases lay between the germline ends. The CDR3 loop spans 12 amino acids. The CDR3 sequence is CASSQANYGYTF. CDR3 nucleotide sequence: TGTGCCAGCAGTCAAGCTAACTATGGCTACACCTTC.

This clonotype is medium-sized (0.01 to 0.1%) within its sample. The genes are TRBV12-3 or TRBV12-4 and TRBJ1-2, with no clear D. V lost 3 bases to trimming and J lost 5 bases, with 10 bases between them. This CDR3 is 13 amino acids long. The CDR3 sequence: CASSFEGMYGYTF. The CDR3 region has the DNA TGTGCCAGCAGTTTCGAGGGCATGTATGGCTACACCTTC.

This clonotype is medium-sized (0.01 to 0.1%) by share. The chain recombines TRBV12-3 or TRBV12-4 with TRBJ1-2; D remains ambiguous. Trimming took off 5 bases at V and 8 bases at J, with 18 bases between the two ends. The CDR3 totals 14 residues. CDR3 loop: CASSPFQRSEGYTF. In DNA form, the CDR3 reads TGTGCCAGCAGTCCTTTCCAACGATCAGAAGGCTACACCTTC.

By sample share, this clonotype is medium-sized. The chain links TRBV12-3 or TRBV12-4 to TRBJ1-2; maybe TRBD1 (5 bases). Trimming took 8 bases from V and 7 from J, leaving 20 bases between them. The CDR3 runs 14 residues. The CDR3 loop is CASRGGATFGGYTF. Written as DNA, the CDR3 is TGTGCCAGCCGGGGAGGGGCGACTTTCGGTGGCTACACCTTC.

By its share, this clonotype is medium-sized. V is TRBV12-3 or TRBV12-4 and J is TRBJ1-2; 8 nucleotides line up with TRBD1. This CDR3 region has 14 residues. The J segment lost 2 bases and the V segment lost 6 bases, leaving 5 bases of the junction unmatched. In DNA form, the CDR3 reads TGTGCCAGCAGGGACAGGGCCGGAAACTATGGCTACACCTTC. The encoded protein is CASRDRAGNYGYTF.

By share, this clonotype ranks as medium-sized (0.01 to 0.1%). The chain carries TRBV12-3 or TRBV12-4 and TRBJ1-2, with TRBD1 matching over 7 bases. This CDR3 has 15 amino acids. With 4 bases clipped from V and 4 bases from J, the junction kept 9 bases outside the gene matches. The CDR3 DNA is TGTGCCAGCAGTTGGACCGTCGACAGGGCCTATGGCTACACCTTC. Amino acids: CASSWTVDRAYGYTF.

This clonotype is deemed medium-sized. The genes are TRBV12-3 or TRBV12-4 and TRBJ1-2; no definite D call. The CDR3 sequence is 13 residues long. V gave up 5 bases and J gave up 1 base, with 8 bases separating them. Here the CDR3 DNA reads TGTGCCAGCAGTGCCGATCGTAACTATGGCTACACCTTC. Encoded protein: CASSADRNYGYTF.

By its share, this clonotype is large (0.1 to 1%). The chain recombines TRBV12-3 or TRBV12-4 with TRBJ1-2; D call uncertain. Trimming took off 1 base at V and 4 bases at J, with 7 bases between the two ends. The CDR3 has 13 residues. The DNA for the CDR3 is TGTGCCAGCAGTTTAGGCAAGTCCTATGGCTACACCTTC. Translated: CASSLGKSYGYTF.

This clonotype is categorized as medium-sized. The chain is built from TRBV12-3 or TRBV12-4 and TRBJ1-2; D not certain. The CDR3 is 12 residues long. V lost 3 bases and J 7 bases, leaving 9 bases between the germline ends. As DNA, the CDR3 is TGTGCCAGCAGTTTTAGGCATGGTGGCTACACCTTC. This gives the protein CASSFRHGGYTF.

This clonotype is labeled large (0.1 to 1%). The rearrangement joins TRBV12-3 or TRBV12-4 to TRBJ1-2; D is perhaps TRBD1 (6 bases). Trimming shortened V by 2 bases and J by 4 bases, and 8 bases separated the two germline ends. This CDR3 comprises 13 residues. CDR3 protein: CASSLSGVYGYTF. In DNA form, the CDR3 reads TGTGCCAGCAGTTTATCAGGGGTCTATGGCTACACCTTC.

This clonotype is large by share. Here the CDR3 DNA reads TGTGCCAGCAGTTTAGGGCGCCAACCGGGCTATGGCTACACCTTC. Amino acids: CASSLGRQPGYGYTF. The rearrangement joins TRBV12-3 or TRBV12-4 to TRBJ1-2, with D hard to call. Trimming left V 1 base short and J 4 bases short, with 13 bases between. The CDR3 spans 15 residues.

This clonotype is termed medium-sized. The chain couples TRBV12-3 or TRBV12-4 to TRBJ1-2, with D uncertain. The ends were cut back, 5 bases at V and 4 bases at J, with 14 bases in the middle. CDR3 size: 14 residues. The DNA of the CDR3 is TGTGCCAGCAGTCCCTCCGGGAATTTCTATGGCTACACCTTC. It encodes CASSPSGNFYGYTF.

This clonotype is classed as large. The chain carries TRBV12-3 or TRBV12-4 and TRBJ1-2; perhaps TRBD1 as D (6 bases). V lost 5 bases and J lost 5, with 15 bases in between. This CDR3 comprises 14 residues. The CDR3 DNA sequence: TGTGCCAGCAGTCGGGACACCCTATCTTATGGCTACACCTTC. It encodes CASSRDTLSYGYTF.

By proportion, this clonotype is large. The chain has TRBV12-3 or TRBV12-4 and TRBJ1-2; D is undetermined. V was clipped by 7 bases and J by 2 bases, with 8 bases between them. The CDR3 has 12 residues. DNA of the CDR3: TGTGCCAGCACCATGGGGAACTATGGCTACACCTTC. The encoded protein is CASTMGNYGYTF.

This clonotype counts as medium-sized. One junction end disagrees with the germline gene, perhaps due to a read error. Here the CDR3 DNA reads TGTGCCAGCAGGAGACAGGGAAACCGATACTTC. Translated, it gives CASRRQGNRYF. The rearrangement joins TRBV12-3 or TRBV12-4 to TRBJ1-2, with TRBD1 identical over 7 bases. The CDR3 is 11 amino acids.

By frequency in the sample, this clonotype is medium-sized. This chain connects TRBV12-3 or TRBV12-4 to TRBJ1-2; D is undetermined. The CDR3 length is 16 residues. Trimming took 5 bases from V and 0 from J, leaving 16 bases between them. The CDR3 spells CASSPEAGTSNYGYTF. CDR3 in DNA: TGTGCCAGCAGTCCTGAAGCGGGAACCTCTAACTATGGCTACACCTTC.